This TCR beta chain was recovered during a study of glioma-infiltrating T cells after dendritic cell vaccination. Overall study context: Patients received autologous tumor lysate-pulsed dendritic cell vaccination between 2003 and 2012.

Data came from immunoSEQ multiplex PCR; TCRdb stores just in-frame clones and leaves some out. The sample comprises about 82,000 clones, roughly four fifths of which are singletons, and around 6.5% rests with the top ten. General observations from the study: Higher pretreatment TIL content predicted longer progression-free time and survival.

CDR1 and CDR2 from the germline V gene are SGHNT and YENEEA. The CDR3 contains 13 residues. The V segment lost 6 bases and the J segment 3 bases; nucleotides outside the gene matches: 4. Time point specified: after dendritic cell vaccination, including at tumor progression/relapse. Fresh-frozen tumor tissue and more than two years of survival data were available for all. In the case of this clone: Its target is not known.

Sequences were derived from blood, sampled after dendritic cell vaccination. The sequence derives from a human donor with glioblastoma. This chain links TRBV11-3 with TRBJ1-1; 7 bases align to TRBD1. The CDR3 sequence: CASSLQGDTEAFF. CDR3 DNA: TGTGCCAGCAGTCTCCAGGGGGACACTGAAGCTTTCTTT. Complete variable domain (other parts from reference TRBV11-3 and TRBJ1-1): EAGVVQSPRYKIIEKKQPVAFWCNPISGHNTLYWYLQNLGQGPELLIRYENEEAVDDSQLPKDRFSAERLKGVDSTLKIQPAELGDSAVYLCASSLQGDTEAFFGQGTRLTVV.